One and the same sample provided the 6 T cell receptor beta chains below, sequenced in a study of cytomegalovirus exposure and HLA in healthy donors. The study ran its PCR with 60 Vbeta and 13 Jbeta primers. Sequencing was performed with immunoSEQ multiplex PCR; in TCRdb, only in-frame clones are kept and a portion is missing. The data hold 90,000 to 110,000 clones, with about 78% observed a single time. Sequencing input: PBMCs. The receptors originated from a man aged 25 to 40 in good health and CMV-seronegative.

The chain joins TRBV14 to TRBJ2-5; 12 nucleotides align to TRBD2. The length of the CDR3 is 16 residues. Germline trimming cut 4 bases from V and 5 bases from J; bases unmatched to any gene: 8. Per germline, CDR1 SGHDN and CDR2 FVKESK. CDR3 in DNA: TGTGCCAGCAGCCCTCGACTAGCGGGAGCTGGGGAGACCCAGTACTTC. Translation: CASSPRLAGAGETQYF. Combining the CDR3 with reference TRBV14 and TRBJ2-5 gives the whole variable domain EAGVTQFPSHSVIEKGQTVTLRCDPISGHDNLYWYRRVMGKEIKFLLHFVKESKQDESGMPNNRFLAERTGGTYSTLKVQPAELEDSGVYFCASSPRLAGAGETQYFGPGTRLLVL.

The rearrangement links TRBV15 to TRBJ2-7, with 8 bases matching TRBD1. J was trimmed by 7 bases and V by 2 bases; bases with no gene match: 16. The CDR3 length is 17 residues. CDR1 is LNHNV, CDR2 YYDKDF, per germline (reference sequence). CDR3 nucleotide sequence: TGTGCCACCAGCAGACTACCCCCCGACAGGGGATTAGGAGAGCAGTACTTC. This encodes CATSRLPPDRGLGEQYF.

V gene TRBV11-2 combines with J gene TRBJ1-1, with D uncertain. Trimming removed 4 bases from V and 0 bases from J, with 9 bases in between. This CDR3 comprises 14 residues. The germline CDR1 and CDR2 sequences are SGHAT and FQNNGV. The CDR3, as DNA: TGTGCCAGCAGCTCCCGGGGTGTGAACACTGAAGCTTTCTTT. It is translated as CASSSRGVNTEAFF.

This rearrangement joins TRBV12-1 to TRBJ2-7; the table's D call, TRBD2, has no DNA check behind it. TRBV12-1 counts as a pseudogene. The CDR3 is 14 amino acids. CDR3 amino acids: CASSFEQRAYEQYF. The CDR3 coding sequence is TGTGCCAGCAGCTTTGAACAGAGGGCCTACGAGCAGTACTTC.

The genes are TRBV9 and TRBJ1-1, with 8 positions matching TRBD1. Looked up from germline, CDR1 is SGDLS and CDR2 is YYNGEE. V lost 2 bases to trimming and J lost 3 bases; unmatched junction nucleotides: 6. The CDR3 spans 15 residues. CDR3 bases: TGTGCCAGCAGCGTTCAGGGGACAGGCCACACTGAAGCTTTCTTT. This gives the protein CASSVQGTGHTEAFF.

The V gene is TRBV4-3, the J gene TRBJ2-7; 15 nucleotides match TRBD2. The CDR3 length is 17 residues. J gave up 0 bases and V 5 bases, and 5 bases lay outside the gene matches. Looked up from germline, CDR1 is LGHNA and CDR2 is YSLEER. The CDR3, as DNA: TGCGCCAGCAGCGGGGGACTAGCGGGAGGTAGCTCCTACGAGCAGTACTTC. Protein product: CASSGGLAGGSSYEQYF.